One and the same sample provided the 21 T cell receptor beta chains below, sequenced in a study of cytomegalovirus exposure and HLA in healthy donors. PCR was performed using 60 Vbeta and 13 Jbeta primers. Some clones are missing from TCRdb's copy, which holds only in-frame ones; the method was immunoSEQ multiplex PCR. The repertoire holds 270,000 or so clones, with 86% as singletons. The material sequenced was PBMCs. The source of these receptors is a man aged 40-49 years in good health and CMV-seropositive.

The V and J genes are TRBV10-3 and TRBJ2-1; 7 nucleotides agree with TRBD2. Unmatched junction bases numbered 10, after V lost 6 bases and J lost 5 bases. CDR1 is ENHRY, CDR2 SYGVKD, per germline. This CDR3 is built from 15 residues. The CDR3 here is CAISSSGTKHNEQFF. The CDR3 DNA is TGTGCCATCAGCTCCTCCGGGACTAAACACAATGAGCAGTTCTTC.

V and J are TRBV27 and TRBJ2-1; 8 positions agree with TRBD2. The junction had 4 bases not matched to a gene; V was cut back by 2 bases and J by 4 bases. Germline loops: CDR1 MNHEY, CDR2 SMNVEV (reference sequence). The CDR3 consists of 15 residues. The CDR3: CASSLGIAGYNEQFF. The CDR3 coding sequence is TGTGCCAGCAGTTTAGGGATAGCGGGGTACAATGAGCAGTTCTTC.

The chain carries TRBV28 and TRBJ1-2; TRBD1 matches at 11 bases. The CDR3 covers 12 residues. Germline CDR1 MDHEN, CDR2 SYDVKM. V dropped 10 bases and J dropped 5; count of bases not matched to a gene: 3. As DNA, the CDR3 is TGTGCCATCGGACAGGGGGCGTATGGCTACACCTTC. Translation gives CAIGQGAYGYTF.

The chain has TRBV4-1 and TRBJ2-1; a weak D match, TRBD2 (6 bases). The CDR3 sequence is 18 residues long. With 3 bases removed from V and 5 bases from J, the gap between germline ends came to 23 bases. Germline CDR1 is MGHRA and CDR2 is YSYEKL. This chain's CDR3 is CASSHFSIRRARNNEQFF. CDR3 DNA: TGCGCCAGCAGCCACTTCTCGATTCGGAGGGCCAGGAACAATGAGCAGTTCTTC.

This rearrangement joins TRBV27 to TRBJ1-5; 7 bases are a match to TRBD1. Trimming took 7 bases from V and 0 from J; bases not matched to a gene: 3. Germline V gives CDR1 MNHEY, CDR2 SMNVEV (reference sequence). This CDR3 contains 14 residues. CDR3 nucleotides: TGTGCCAGCAAGGACAGGTATAGCAATCAGCCCCAGCATTTT. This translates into CASKDRYSNQPQHF.

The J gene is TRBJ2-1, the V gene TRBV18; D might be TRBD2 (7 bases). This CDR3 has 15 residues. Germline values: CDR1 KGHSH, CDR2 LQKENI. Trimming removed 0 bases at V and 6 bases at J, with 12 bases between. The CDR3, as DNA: TGTGCCAGCTCACCACCACAGGGAGGGGGCAATGAGCAGTTCTTC. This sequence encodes CASSPPQGGGNEQFF.

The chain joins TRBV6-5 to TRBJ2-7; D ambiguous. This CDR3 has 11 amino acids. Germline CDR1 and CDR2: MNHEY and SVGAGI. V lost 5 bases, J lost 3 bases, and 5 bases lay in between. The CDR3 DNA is TGTGCCAGCAGTACCTACTACGAGCAGTACTTC. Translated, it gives CASSTYYEQYF.

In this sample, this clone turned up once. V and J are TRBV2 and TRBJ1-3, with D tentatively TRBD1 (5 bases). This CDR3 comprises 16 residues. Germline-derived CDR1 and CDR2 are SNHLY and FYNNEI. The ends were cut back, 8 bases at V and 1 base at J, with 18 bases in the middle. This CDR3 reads CASGGDGDPSGNTIYF. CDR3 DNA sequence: TGTGCCAGCGGGGGGGACGGCGACCCTTCTGGAAACACCATATATTTT.

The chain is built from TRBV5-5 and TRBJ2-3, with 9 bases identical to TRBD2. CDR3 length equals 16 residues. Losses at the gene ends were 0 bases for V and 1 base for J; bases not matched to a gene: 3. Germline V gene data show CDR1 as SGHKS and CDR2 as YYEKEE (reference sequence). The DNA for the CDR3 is TGTGCCAGCAGCTTGGGGTGGACTAGCGGCACAGATACGCAGTATTTT. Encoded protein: CASSLGWTSGTDTQYF.

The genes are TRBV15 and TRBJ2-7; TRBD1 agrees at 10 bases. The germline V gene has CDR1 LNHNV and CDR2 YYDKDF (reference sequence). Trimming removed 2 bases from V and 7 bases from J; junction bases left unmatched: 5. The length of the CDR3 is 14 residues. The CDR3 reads CATSRTGTGAEQYF. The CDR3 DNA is TGTGCCACCAGCAGAACCGGGACAGGGGCAGAGCAGTACTTC.

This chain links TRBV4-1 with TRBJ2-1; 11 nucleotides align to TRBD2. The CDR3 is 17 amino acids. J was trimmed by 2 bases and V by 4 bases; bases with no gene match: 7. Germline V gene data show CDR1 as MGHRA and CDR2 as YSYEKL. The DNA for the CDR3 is TGCGCCAGCAGCCGCGCTCTAGCGGGAGGCCCCTACAATGAGCAGTTCTTC. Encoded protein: CASSRALAGGPYNEQFF.

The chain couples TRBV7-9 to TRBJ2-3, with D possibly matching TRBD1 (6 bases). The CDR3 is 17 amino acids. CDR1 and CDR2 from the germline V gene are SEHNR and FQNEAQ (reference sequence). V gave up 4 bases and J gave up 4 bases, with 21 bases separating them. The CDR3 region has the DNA TGTGCCAGCAGCTCAAGCCTCCGGAACAGGGACGCAGATACGCAGTATTTT. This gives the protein CASSSSLRNRDADTQYF.

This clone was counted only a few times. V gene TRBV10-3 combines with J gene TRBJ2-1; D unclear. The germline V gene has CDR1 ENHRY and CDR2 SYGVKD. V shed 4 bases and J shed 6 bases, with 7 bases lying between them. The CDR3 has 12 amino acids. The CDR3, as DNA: TGTGCCATCAGTGTCGGCGGCAATGAGCAGTTCTTC. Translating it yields CAISVGGNEQFF.

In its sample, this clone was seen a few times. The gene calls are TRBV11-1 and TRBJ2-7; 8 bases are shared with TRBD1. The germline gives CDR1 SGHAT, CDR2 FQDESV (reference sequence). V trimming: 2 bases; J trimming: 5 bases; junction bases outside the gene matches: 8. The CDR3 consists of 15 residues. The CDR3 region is CASSLTETGVNEQYF. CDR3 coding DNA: TGTGCCAGCAGCTTAACCGAGACAGGGGTCAACGAGCAGTACTTC.

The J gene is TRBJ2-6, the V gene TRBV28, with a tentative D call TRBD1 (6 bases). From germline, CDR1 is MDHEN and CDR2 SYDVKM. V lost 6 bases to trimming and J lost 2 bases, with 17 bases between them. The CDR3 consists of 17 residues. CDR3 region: CASRIIRGRTGANVLTF. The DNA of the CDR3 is TGTGCCAGCAGGATTATCAGGGGTCGGACTGGGGCCAACGTCCTGACTTTC. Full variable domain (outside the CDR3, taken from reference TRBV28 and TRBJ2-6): DVKVTQSSRYLVKRTGEKVFLECVQDMDHENMFWYRQDPGLGLRLIYFSYDVKMKEKGDIPEGYSVSREKKERFSLILESASTNQTSMYLCASRIIRGRTGANVLTFGAGSRLTVL.

CDR3 amino acids: CASRGPGQYF. Here the CDR3 DNA reads TGTGCCAGCAGGGGGCCCGGGCAGTACTTC. The chain employs TRBV2 and TRBJ2-7; TRBD1 is a possible D gene (5 bases). From germline, CDR1 is SNHLY and CDR2 FYNNEI. The V and J ends lost 6 bases and 9 bases respectively, with 9 bases between them. CDR3 size: 10 residues.

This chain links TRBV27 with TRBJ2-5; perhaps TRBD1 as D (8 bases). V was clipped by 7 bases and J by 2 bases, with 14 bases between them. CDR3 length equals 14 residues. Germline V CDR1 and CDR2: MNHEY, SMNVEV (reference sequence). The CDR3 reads CASIGGTGQETQYF. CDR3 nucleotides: TGTGCCAGCATCGGGGGGACAGGACAAGAGACCCAGTACTTC.

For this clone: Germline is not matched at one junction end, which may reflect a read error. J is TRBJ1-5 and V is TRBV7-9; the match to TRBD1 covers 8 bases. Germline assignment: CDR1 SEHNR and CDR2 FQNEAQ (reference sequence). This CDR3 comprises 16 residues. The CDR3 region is CSSSFVGQGSNQPQHF. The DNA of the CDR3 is TGTTCCAGCAGCTTCGTTGGACAGGGTAGCAATCAGCCCCAGCATTTT.

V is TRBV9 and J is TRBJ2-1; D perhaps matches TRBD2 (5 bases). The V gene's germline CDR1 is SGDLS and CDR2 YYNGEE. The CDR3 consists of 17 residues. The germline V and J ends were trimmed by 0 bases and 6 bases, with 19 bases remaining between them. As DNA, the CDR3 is TGTGCCAGCAGCGTAGGTGGCGGGCAATTCACGTTCAATGAGCAGTTCTTC. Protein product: CASSVGGGQFTFNEQFF.

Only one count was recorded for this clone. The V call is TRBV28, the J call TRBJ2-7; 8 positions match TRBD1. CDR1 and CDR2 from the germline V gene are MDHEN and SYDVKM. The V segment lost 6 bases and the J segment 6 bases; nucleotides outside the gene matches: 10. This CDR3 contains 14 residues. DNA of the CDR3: TGTGCCAGCAGCCTCACGGACAGGGCTGTCGAGCAGTACTTC. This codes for CASSLTDRAVEQYF.

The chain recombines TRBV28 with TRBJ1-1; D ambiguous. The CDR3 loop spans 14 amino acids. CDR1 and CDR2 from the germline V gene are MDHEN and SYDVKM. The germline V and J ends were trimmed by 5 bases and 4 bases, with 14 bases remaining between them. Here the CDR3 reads CASSRGNTGTEAFF. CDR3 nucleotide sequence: TGTGCCAGCAGTCGGGGTAATACCGGCACTGAAGCTTTCTTT. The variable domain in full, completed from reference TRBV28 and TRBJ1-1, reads DVKVTQSSRYLVKRTGEKVFLECVQDMDHENMFWYRQDPGLGLRLIYFSYDVKMKEKGDIPEGYSVSREKKERFSLILESASTNQTSMYLCASSRGNTGTEAFFGQGTRLTVV.